This TCR beta chain was sequenced during a study of response to subunit inactivated influenza vaccine. To note about this clonotype: Its antigen is unknown.

Regarding the study as a whole: New T cells are recruited in small numbers by each seasonal influenza vaccination, according to the authors' suggestion.

In TCRdb, the RT-PCR reads were re-called with MiXCR into one record per CDR3 protein. The table has about half a million distinct CDR3 sequences, roughly 27% seen once. Sequenced material: CD4+ T cells sorted from PBMCs, taken about 5 days after vaccination. The TCR originated in a man aged 45-65 years who received an inactivated influenza vaccine.

The CDR3 protein is CASSNLENEQFF. The CDR3 nucleotides are TGTGCCAGCAGCAATCTAGAAAATGAGCAGTTCTTC. The rearrangement uses TRBV7-2 and TRBJ2-1; D is uncertain. Trimming cost V 5 bases and J 7 bases, with 9 bases left between them. This CDR3 spans 12 amino acids. CDR1 and CDR2 (germline): SGHTA, FQGNSA.